This entry describes one TCR beta chain. The antigen is unknown. These data come from a study of CXCR3-negative and CXCR3-positive naive CD8 T cells. On the study more broadly: The dataset comprises about 150 million TRB reads in total, with about 1.5 +/- 0.3 million reads per library.

5' RACE with UMI labels generated the TRB cDNA libraries. After re-calling the 5' RACE reads, TCRdb lists one entry per CDR3 protein, DNA absent. The sample totals around 56,000 distinct CDR3 sequences; its top ten clones hold 0.42%. The CDR3 spans 13 residues. CDR1 SGHTA and CDR2 FQGNSA come from the germline V gene. Overall study findings and caveats: A higher hydrophobicity marked the TRB CDR3s of CXCR3-positive naive cells versus CXCR3-negative naive cells.

The sequenced sample consisted of naive CXCR3- CD8+ T cells from blood. Subset described: CD45RO-CCR7+CD27+CD95- naive CD8+ T cells lacking CXCR3 (TNR3-). The receptor was isolated from a human donor in good health. Some clones in this sample may be carry-over from other donors' samples. The rearrangement links TRBV7-2 to TRBJ2-3; the D gene TCRdb calls, TRBD2, cannot be checked with no DNA. The CDR3 protein is CASSPRPSDTQYF.